These 32 T cell receptor beta chains were sequenced from one sample in a study of blood T cell repertoires in COVID-19. TCRdb keeps only in-frame clones here, not all; method: immunoSEQ multiplex PCR. The data contain about 210,000 clones, 92% of them singletons. The sequencing input was peripheral blood. Every receptor here comes from a man aged 30 to 45 with acute or convalescent COVID-19.

The chain recombines TRBV7-3 with TRBJ2-1; 10 bases are a match to TRBD1. The CDR3 sequence is 16 residues long. V trimming: 5 bases; J trimming: 8 bases; junction bases outside the gene matches: 12. Germline CDR1 SGHTA, CDR2 FQGTGA. Here the CDR3 DNA reads TGTGCCAGCAGCCCAGCTCCGGGACAGGGGCGAGATGAGCAGTTCTTC. It encodes CASSPAPGQGRDEQFF.

J is TRBJ2-3 and V is TRBV2; TRBD2 aligns across 7 bases. Germline loops: CDR1 SNHLY, CDR2 FYNNEI. The CDR3 loop spans 16 amino acids. V gave up 6 bases and J gave up 3 bases; unmatched junction bases: 12. CDR3 bases: TGTGCCAGCAGCGCGGGTCTAGCGGCTATTACAGATACGCAGTATTTT. The encoded protein is CASSAGLAAITDTQYF.

This rearrangement joins TRBV6-5 to TRBJ2-7, with D unresolved. CDR3 length equals 13 residues. Germline CDR1 and CDR2: MNHEY and SVGAGI. V lost 6 bases and J lost 3, with 12 bases in between. The CDR3 spells CASRPGFLYEQYF. The CDR3 DNA is TGTGCCAGCAGACCCGGGTTTCTCTACGAGCAGTACTTC.

A few counts support this clone. V gene TRBV30 combines with J gene TRBJ1-2, with a weak D call TRBD1 (5 bases). The CDR3 totals 13 residues. From germline, CDR1 is GTSNPN and CDR2 SVGIG (reference sequence). Trimming left V 7 bases short and J 6 bases short, with 18 bases between. The CDR3 bases are TGTGCCTTTGGGACGGCCGGGGGGAATGGCTACACCTTC. Residues: CAFGTAGGNGYTF.

V and J are TRBV29-1 and TRBJ2-7, with D tentatively TRBD1 (6 bases). CDR1 and CDR2 from the germline V gene are SQVTM and ANQGSEA. The CDR3 consists of 13 residues. Trimming stripped 4 bases from V and 6 bases from J, with 16 bases between. The CDR3 region is CSVGDTLLGEQYF. CDR3 coding DNA: TGCAGCGTTGGGGACACCCTCCTCGGCGAGCAGTACTTC.

This clone was seen only a few times. The gene calls are TRBV28 and TRBJ1-2, with a tentative D call TRBD1 (6 bases). This CDR3 has 14 amino acids. Germline CDR1 reads MDHEN; CDR2 reads SYDVKM. V lost 2 bases and J 2 bases, leaving 9 bases between the germline ends. The CDR3: CASSLGGGNYGYTF. CDR3 DNA sequence: TGTGCCAGCAGTTTAGGGGGCGGCAACTATGGCTACACCTTC.

This rearrangement joins TRBV6-6 to TRBJ2-7; D may be TRBD1 (5 bases). The CDR3 runs 14 residues. CDR1 and CDR2 (germline): MNHNY, SVGAGI (reference sequence). V shed 5 bases and J shed 0 bases, with 11 bases lying between them. The CDR3 DNA reads TGTGCCAGCAGTGGACACAGGAGCTCCTACGAGCAGTACTTC. This encodes CASSGHRSSYEQYF.

The rearrangement joins TRBV12-3 or TRBV12-4 to TRBJ2-5; D gene ambiguous. This CDR3 comprises 13 residues. V dropped 2 bases and J dropped 2 bases, with 6 bases sitting between them. The CDR3 spells CASSLSIQETQYF. CDR3 coding DNA: TGTGCCAGCAGTTTATCTATTCAAGAGACCCAGTACTTC.

Turning to this clone: Other DNA sequences in this specimen translate into the identical CDR3. The chain combines TRBV20-1 with TRBJ2-3, with D perhaps matching TRBD1 (6 bases). The ends were cut back, 3 bases at V and 6 bases at J, with 7 bases in the middle. This CDR3 contains 11 residues. The V gene's germline CDR1 is DFQATT and CDR2 SNEGSKA (reference sequence). In DNA form, the CDR3 reads TGCAGTGCTAGGCAGGGGGATACGCAGTATTTT. It yields the protein CSARQGDTQYF.

The gene calls are TRBV11-2 and TRBJ2-1; 7 bases map to TRBD2. The V and J ends lost 7 bases and 4 bases, in that order; junction bases with no gene match: 10. The CDR3 contains 15 residues. The germline V gene encodes CDR1 SGHAT and CDR2 FQNNGV. The CDR3 DNA sequence: TGTGCCAGCACCTATGCGGGAGATATTTACAATGAGCAGTTCTTC. It translates to CASTYAGDIYNEQFF. Using reference TRBV11-2 and TRBJ2-1 for the parts outside the CDR3, the full variable domain is EAGVAQSPRYKIIEKRQSVAFWCNPISGHATLYWYQQILGQGPKLLIQFQNNGVVDDSQLPKDRFSAERLKGVDSTLKIQPAKLEDSAVYLCASTYAGDIYNEQFFGPGTRLTVL.

The CDR3 is CASSALVGASGGDNEQFF. In DNA form, the CDR3 reads TGTGCCAGCAGCGCTTTGGTGGGGGCTAGCGGGGGAGACAATGAGCAGTTCTTC. The chain combines TRBV9 with TRBJ2-1; 10 positions agree with TRBD2. CDR1 and CDR2 from the germline V gene are SGDLS and YYNGEE. The CDR3 has 18 amino acids. V shed 3 bases and J 5 bases; nucleotides not matched to a gene: 14.

Notes on this clone: Compared with germline, one end of the junction differs, possibly owing to a read error. In the same sample, other DNA sequences code for this CDR3. The gene calls are TRBV7-3 and TRBJ2-1, with no clear D. CDR3 size: 13 residues. In germline, CDR1 is SGHTA, CDR2 FQGTGA. The CDR3 bases are TGTGCCAGCAGCCTAACCAATTACAATGAGCAGTTCTTC. Protein sequence: CASSLTNYNEQFF. Based on the CDR3 plus reference TRBV7-3 and TRBJ2-1, the full variable domain is GAGVSQTPSNKVTEKGKYVELRCDPISGHTALYWYRQSLGQGPEFLIYFQGTGAADDSGLPNDRFFAVRPEGSVSTLKIQRTERGDSAVYLCASSLTNYNEQFFGPGTRLTVL.

The chain employs TRBV19 and TRBJ2-1; D is perhaps TRBD2 (5 bases). The CDR3 contains 14 residues. CDR1 is LNHDA, CDR2 SQIVND, per germline (reference sequence). V lost 3 bases to trimming and J lost 7 bases, with 13 bases between them. CDR3 sequence: CASSIRIRLNEQFF. The CDR3 DNA reads as TGTGCCAGTAGTATTCGGATCCGACTAAATGAGCAGTTCTTC.

The V gene is TRBV28, the J gene TRBJ1-2; 9 bases line up with TRBD1. This CDR3 spans 15 amino acids. CDR1 MDHEN and CDR2 SYDVKM come from the germline V gene. Germline trimming cut 2 bases from V and 7 bases from J; bases unmatched to any gene: 8. The CDR3 DNA is TGTGCCAGCAGTTTACTATCTCGACAGGGGGGTGGCTACACCTTC. As protein: CASSLLSRQGGGYTF.

The V and J genes are TRBV28 and TRBJ2-2; 8 bases are a match to TRBD2. Germline V gene sequence: CDR1 MDHEN, CDR2 SYDVKM. The CDR3 runs to 16 residues. Trimming cost V 2 bases and J 5 bases; bases outside gene matches: 7. CDR3 DNA: TGTGCCAGCAGTTTACGACCGGCGGGAGGAACCGGGGAGCTGTTTTTT. Translation: CASSLRPAGGTGELFF.

In this sample, this clone turned up a few times. CDR3 amino acids: CASSPLGGPNSYTF. The CDR3, as DNA: TGTGCCAGCAGCCCACTGGGAGGGCCAAATAGCTACACCTTC. This sequence joins TRBV3-1 (or the pseudogene TRBV3-2) and TRBJ1-2; D is uncertain. The CDR3 spans 14 residues. CDR1 is LGHDT and CDR2 is YNNKEL in the germline V gene (reference sequence). Trimming removed 4 bases at V and 9 bases at J, with 18 bases between.

The V gene is TRBV4-1, the J gene TRBJ1-4; D gene uncertain. V was shortened by 4 bases and J by 1 base, with 16 bases between the two germline ends. This CDR3 has 17 residues. Germline V gene data show CDR1 as MGHRA and CDR2 as YSYEKL. The CDR3 sequence is CASSRGSGGGTNEKLFF. The CDR3 DNA is TGCGCCAGCAGCCGTGGGAGTGGAGGAGGAACTAATGAAAAACTGTTTTTT.

This clone was seen just once. This chain links TRBV4-2 with TRBJ1-4; a weak D match, TRBD1 (5 bases). This CDR3 is built from 16 residues. V lost 4 bases to trimming and J lost 1 base, with 13 bases between them. Germline CDR1 is LGHNA and CDR2 is YNFKEQ. CDR3 bases: TGTGCCAGCAGCCCCCTGTGGGGGGGAACTAATGAAAAACTGTTTTTT. This codes for CASSPLWGGTNEKLFF.

The V call is TRBV5-1, the J call TRBJ1-3; 9 bases are shared with TRBD1. Per germline, CDR1 SGHRS and CDR2 YFSETQ. V lost 5 bases, J lost 1 base, and 4 bases stayed unmatched. The CDR3 is 15 amino acids. In DNA form, the CDR3 reads TGCGCCAGCAGTAGACAGGGGGAATCTGGAAACACCATATATTTT. Translation: CASSRQGESGNTIYF. Looking up the rest from reference TRBV5-1 and TRBJ1-3 gives the full variable domain: KAGVTQTPRYLIKTRGQQVTLSCSPISGHRSVSWYQQTPGQGLQFLFEYFSETQRNKGNFPGRFSGRQFSNSRSEMNVSTLELGDSALYLCASSRQGESGNTIYFGEGSWLTVV.

The chain has TRBV19 and TRBJ2-2; tentatively, D is TRBD2 (5 bases). Germline V gene lookup returns CDR1 LNHDA and CDR2 SQIVND (reference sequence). V was pared by 5 bases and J by 2 bases, with 15 bases between. This CDR3 has 16 residues. The CDR3 protein is CASSPLGLVNTGELFF. In DNA form, the CDR3 reads TGTGCCAGTAGTCCATTAGGACTCGTAAACACCGGGGAGCTGTTTTTT.

The CDR3 coding sequence is TGTGCCAGCTCATGGGGGGAGAGGGCTCAGCCCCAGCATTTT. Amino acid sequence: CASSWGERAQPQHF. V is TRBV18 and J is TRBJ1-5; perhaps TRBD1 as D (5 bases). The germline CDR1 and CDR2 sequences are KGHSH and LQKENI. CDR3 length equals 14 residues. V was clipped by 5 bases and J by 6 bases, with 14 bases between them.

V and J are TRBV2 and TRBJ2-1, with TRBD2 identical over 8 bases. V dropped 6 bases and J dropped 0; count of bases not matched to a gene: 1. Germline assignment: CDR1 SNHLY and CDR2 FYNNEI. The CDR3 contains 14 residues. Here the CDR3 reads CASRSGSSYNEQFF. As DNA, the CDR3 is TGTGCCAGCAGGAGCGGGAGCTCCTACAATGAGCAGTTCTTC.

V and J are TRBV3-1 (or the pseudogene TRBV3-2) and TRBJ1-4, with D possibly TRBD1 on 6 matching bases. Between the trimmed V and J ends, which lost 2 bases and 0 bases, there was a span of 13 bases. CDR3 length equals 17 residues. The germline V gene encodes CDR1 LGHDT and CDR2 YNNKEL (reference sequence). This CDR3 reads CASSQYGRGTTNEKLFF. CDR3 coding DNA: TGTGCCAGCAGCCAATACGGCAGGGGCACAACTAATGAAAAACTGTTTTTT.

The V gene is TRBV27, the J gene TRBJ2-2; D is possibly TRBD2 (5 bases). In germline, CDR1 is MNHEY, CDR2 SMNVEV (reference sequence). The CDR3 runs to 15 residues. Trimming pared 6 bases from V and 4 bases from J, leaving 15 bases between. The CDR3 nucleotides are TGTGCCAGCAGGCCCGAAAGCGGAACCACCGGGGAGCTGTTTTTT. Its protein is CASRPESGTTGELFF.

The rearrangement links TRBV29-1 to TRBJ2-7, with D unclear. CDR1 is SQVTM and CDR2 is ANQGSEA in the germline V gene. The V end was cut by 3 bases, the J end by 4 bases, with 7 bases between. The CDR3 extends over 11 amino acids. The CDR3 region has the DNA TGCAGCGTTGACGGCGGTTACGAGCAGTACTTC. Translated: CSVDGGYEQYF.

The chain combines TRBV24-1 with TRBJ2-7; D may be TRBD2 (6 bases). CDR3 length: 12 residues. CDR1 is KGHDR and CDR2 is SFDVKD in the germline V gene. This chain's CDR3 is CVRLALSYEQYF. As DNA, the CDR3 is TGTGTTCGGCTAGCGTTATCCTACGAGCAGTACTTC.

Concerning this clone: One end of the junction is discordant with germline, which a read error may explain. The genes are TRBV7-7 and TRBJ2-7; tentatively, D is TRBD2 (5 bases). Germline V lookup: CDR1 SSHAT, CDR2 FNYEAQ (reference sequence). The CDR3 totals 14 residues. The CDR3 nucleotides are TGTGCTAGCAGCTTAGAATTCGGGACCTACGAGCAGTACTTC. It translates to CASSLEFGTYEQYF.

The rearrangement joins TRBV10-3 to TRBJ1-2; D perhaps matches TRBD1 (6 bases). Germline V gene data show CDR1 as ENHRY and CDR2 as SYGVKD. Trimming shortened V by 6 bases and J by 6 bases, and 17 bases separated the two germline ends. CDR3 length: 14 residues. CDR3 DNA sequence: TGTGCCATCAGGGCAGGCGGGGGGGCGGATGGCTACACCTTC. It encodes CAIRAGGGADGYTF.

This clone was counted a few times. The CDR3 loop reads CASSLIWGGGYTF. CDR3 nucleotide sequence: TGTGCCAGCAGTTTAATCTGGGGAGGTGGCTACACCTTC. The rearrangement links TRBV28 to TRBJ1-2; D gene ambiguous. V lost 2 bases, J lost 7 bases, and 11 bases lay in between. CDR1 MDHEN and CDR2 SYDVKM come from the germline V gene. CDR3 length: 13 amino acids.

This clone was seen a single time. The rearrangement links TRBV4-1 to TRBJ2-7; 12 nucleotides agree with TRBD2. CDR3 size: 17 residues. V lost 0 bases to trimming and J lost 4 bases; unmatched junction nucleotides: 7. The V gene's germline CDR1 is MGHRA and CDR2 YSYEKL. This chain's CDR3 is CASSQDLELAGGYEQYF. The CDR3 nucleotides are TGCGCCAGCAGCCAAGATCTCGAACTAGCGGGGGGTTACGAGCAGTACTTC.

The chain joins TRBV29-1 to TRBJ1-2; D gene uncertain. V lost 4 bases and J 6 bases, leaving 3 bases between the germline ends. The V gene's germline CDR1 is SQVTM and CDR2 ANQGSEA. The CDR3 totals 9 residues. The CDR3 region is CSVADGYTF. In nucleotides, the CDR3 is TGCAGCGTTGCGGATGGCTACACCTTC.

V gene TRBV19 combines with J gene TRBJ1-2; D remains ambiguous. This CDR3 has 12 residues. V gave up 6 bases and J gave up 4 bases, with 9 bases separating them. The V gene's germline CDR1 is LNHDA and CDR2 SQIVND (reference sequence). The CDR3 sequence is CASSLSFYGYTF. In nucleotides, the CDR3 is TGTGCCAGTAGCCTGAGCTTCTATGGCTACACCTTC.